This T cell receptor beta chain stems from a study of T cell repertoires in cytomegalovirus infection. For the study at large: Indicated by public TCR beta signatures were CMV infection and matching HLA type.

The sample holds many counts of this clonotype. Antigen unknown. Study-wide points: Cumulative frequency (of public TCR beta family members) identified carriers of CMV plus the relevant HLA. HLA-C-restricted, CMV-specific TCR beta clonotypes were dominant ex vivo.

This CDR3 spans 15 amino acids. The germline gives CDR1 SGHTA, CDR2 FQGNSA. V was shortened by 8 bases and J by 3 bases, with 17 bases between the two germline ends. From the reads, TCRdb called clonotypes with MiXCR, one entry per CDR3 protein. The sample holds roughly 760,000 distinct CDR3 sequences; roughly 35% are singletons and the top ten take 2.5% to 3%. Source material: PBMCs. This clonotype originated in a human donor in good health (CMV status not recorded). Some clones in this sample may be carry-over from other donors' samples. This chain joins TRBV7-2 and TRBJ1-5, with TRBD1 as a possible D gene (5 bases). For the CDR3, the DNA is TGTGCCAGCTCCAGGTCGAGGGGCCCCAATCAGCCCCAGCATTTT. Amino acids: CASSRSRGPNQPQHF.